This TCR beta chain was obtained from a study of blood T cell repertoires in COVID-19. Overall study context: PBMCs, B-cell-depleted T cells, or T cells provided the cDNA or gDNA that made up the material.

The assay was immunoSEQ multiplex PCR, and TCRdb's table has in-frame clones only and misses some. The sample holds some 190,000 clones, about 88% seen once. CDR1 is MNHEY and CDR2 is SVGAGI in the germline V gene. Trimming removed 5 bases from V and 7 bases from J, with 15 bases in between. CDR3 size: 14 residues. The sequence was collected from an elderly woman with acute or convalescent COVID-19. This sequence joins TRBV6-5 and TRBJ2-1; D not certain. The material sequenced was peripheral blood. The CDR3 DNA reads TGTGCCAGCAGTATTTCCGGAACTACGAATGAGCAGTTCTTC. This gives the protein CASSISGTTNEQFF.